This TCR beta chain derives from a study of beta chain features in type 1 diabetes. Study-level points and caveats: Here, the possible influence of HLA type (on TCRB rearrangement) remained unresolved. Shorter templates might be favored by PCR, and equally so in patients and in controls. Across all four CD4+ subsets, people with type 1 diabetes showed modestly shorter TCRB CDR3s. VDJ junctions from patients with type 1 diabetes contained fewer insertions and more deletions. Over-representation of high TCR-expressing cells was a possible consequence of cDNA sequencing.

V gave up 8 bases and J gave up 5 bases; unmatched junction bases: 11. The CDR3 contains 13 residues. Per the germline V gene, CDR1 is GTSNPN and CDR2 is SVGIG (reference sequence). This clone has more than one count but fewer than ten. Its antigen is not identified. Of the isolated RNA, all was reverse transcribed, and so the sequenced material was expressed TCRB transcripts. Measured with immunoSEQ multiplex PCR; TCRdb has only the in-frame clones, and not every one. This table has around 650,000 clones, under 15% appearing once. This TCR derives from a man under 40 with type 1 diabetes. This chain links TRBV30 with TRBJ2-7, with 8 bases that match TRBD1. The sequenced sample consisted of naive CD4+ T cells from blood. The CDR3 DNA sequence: TGTGCCGAAGAGACAGGGGTAAATAACGAGCAGTACTTC. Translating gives CAEETGVNNEQYF.